Below are 7 T cell receptor beta chains sequenced from a single sample in a study of OX40 agonist ivuxolimab in advanced cancers. Profiled with immunoSEQ multiplex PCR; TCRdb holds only in-frame clones, not every one. Among about 21,000 clones listed, more than 70% were seen once. The input for sequencing was CD4+ or CD8+ T cells sorted from blood, taken in a trial of the OX40 agonist ivuxolimab. The receptors shown here come from an adult with an advanced solid tumor such as melanoma, head and neck, liver or kidney cancer.

This clone has just one count. The chain uses TRBV5-1 and TRBJ1-5; D is possibly TRBD1 (5 bases). This CDR3 contains 13 residues. Germline V lookup: CDR1 SGHRS, CDR2 YFSETQ. The ends were cut back, 2 bases at V and 7 bases at J, with 10 bases in the middle. The DNA for the CDR3 is TGCGCCAGCAGCTTAGGACACCTCCAGCCCCAGCATTTT. Protein product: CASSLGHLQPQHF.

This chain joins TRBV29-1 and TRBJ1-2; a possible D gene is TRBD1 (6 bases). Germline V gene data show CDR1 as SQVTM and CDR2 as ANQGSEA. The germline V and J ends were trimmed by 1 base and 7 bases, with 10 bases remaining between them. This CDR3 contains 12 residues. CDR3 in DNA: TGCAGCGTTGAAGGAAGGGGGGCTGGCTACACCTTC. Residues: CSVEGRGAGYTF.

The table lists this clone with a few counts. V usage is TRBV2 and J usage is TRBJ2-7; TRBD1 matches 7 bases. The germline CDR1 and CDR2 sequences are SNHLY and FYNNEI. The CDR3 covers 15 residues. V was pared by 4 bases and J by 6 bases, with 12 bases of the junction left unmatched. Here the CDR3 DNA reads TGTGCCAGCAGTGGGGGACAGATCGTTCCTGGCGAGCAGTACTTC. This codes for CASSGGQIVPGEQYF. Full variable domain (remainder filled in from reference TRBV2 and TRBJ2-7): EPEVTQTPSHQVTQMGQEVILRCVPISNHLYFYWYRQILGQKVEFLVSFYNNEISEKSEIFDDQFSVERPDGSNFTLKIRSTKLEDSAMYFCASSGGQIVPGEQYFGPGTRLTVT.

The chain couples TRBV27 to TRBJ2-3; 8 positions match TRBD2. Germline values: CDR1 MNHEY, CDR2 SMNVEV (reference sequence). The CDR3 runs 17 residues. The V and J ends lost 2 bases and 4 bases, in that order; junction bases with no gene match: 11. The chain's CDR3 is CASSLASDWRGADTQYF. The CDR3 DNA is TGTGCCAGCAGTTTAGCCTCGGACTGGCGGGGGGCAGATACGCAGTATTTT.

V usage is TRBV10-1 and J usage is TRBJ2-7, with D possibly matching TRBD2 (5 bases). Germline assignment: CDR1 WNHNN and CDR2 SYGVQD (reference sequence). Trimming took 7 bases from V and 1 from J, leaving 20 bases between them. The CDR3 loop spans 16 amino acids. The CDR3 sequence: CASNLLRDYRSYEQYF. In nucleotides, the CDR3 is TGCGCCAGCAATTTACTCCGCGACTATAGGTCCTACGAGCAGTACTTC.

The chain carries TRBV6-1 and TRBJ1-2, with 10 bases identical to TRBD1. Per the germline V gene, CDR1 is MNHNS and CDR2 is SASEGT. The CDR3 is 12 amino acids. V lost 7 bases and J lost 8; bases outside the gene matches: 4. The CDR3 coding sequence is TGTGCCAGCATGACAGGGGGCGGGGGCTACACCTTC. Protein: CASMTGGGGYTF.

The chain links TRBV7-9 to TRBJ1-6, with 8 positions matching TRBD1. The CDR3 is 19 residues long. The trim removed 5 bases at V and 8 bases at J, leaving 20 bases unmatched. The germline CDR1 and CDR2 sequences are SEHNR and FQNEAQ (reference sequence). This chain's CDR3 is CASSPQLTGVPEGDSPLHF. CDR3 DNA sequence: TGTGCCAGCAGCCCACAATTGACAGGGGTTCCCGAAGGGGATTCACCCCTCCACTTT.